The 27 T cell receptor beta chains listed next were all sequenced from one sample in a study of OX40 agonist ivuxolimab in advanced cancers. Sequencing used immunoSEQ multiplex PCR; TCRdb keeps in-frame clones, though not all of them. The data show 9,500 to 15,000 clones, about 81% seen once. The source material was CD4+ or CD8+ T cells sorted from blood, sampled in a trial of the OX40 agonist ivuxolimab. The receptors originated from an adult with an advanced solid tumor such as melanoma, head and neck, liver or kidney cancer.

The rearrangement joins TRBV14 to TRBJ2-3; 9 bases are shared with TRBD2. V lost 1 base and J lost 0; bases outside the gene matches: 5. Germline CDR1 SGHDN, CDR2 FVKESK. The CDR3 has 17 residues. The CDR3 DNA reads as TGTGCCAGCAGCCAAGTAGGGACTAGCAGAAGCACAGATACGCAGTATTTT. Translating gives CASSQVGTSRSTDTQYF.

V is TRBV6-6 and J is TRBJ2-5; D call uncertain. In germline, CDR1 is MNHNY, CDR2 SVGAGI (reference sequence). The CDR3 length is 14 residues. The V and J ends lost 0 bases and 6 bases respectively, with 11 bases between them. This CDR3 is CASSYSVSSKTQYF. Here the CDR3 DNA reads TGTGCCAGCAGTTACTCAGTTTCATCTAAGACCCAGTACTTC.

V gene TRBV4-1 combines with J gene TRBJ2-5; TRBD2 agrees at 14 bases. The J segment lost 5 bases and the V segment lost 3 bases, leaving 2 bases of the junction unmatched. This CDR3 has 15 amino acids. The germline V gene encodes CDR1 MGHRA and CDR2 YSYEKL. The CDR3 bases are TGCGCCAGCAGCCAGACTAGCGGGAGGGGGGAGACCCAGTACTTC. This translates into CASSQTSGRGETQYF.

This clone was detected only once. The V and J genes are TRBV7-9 and TRBJ2-1, with 9 bases that match TRBD2. V lost 3 bases and J lost 4; bases outside the gene matches: 1. This CDR3 has 14 amino acids. Germline V lookup: CDR1 SEHNR, CDR2 FQNEAQ (reference sequence). CDR3 nucleotides: TGTGCCAGCAGCTTGACTAGCGGATACAATGAGCAGTTCTTC. Translation: CASSLTSGYNEQFF. The entire variable domain, with the rest obtained from reference TRBV7-9 and TRBJ2-1, is as follows: DTGVSQNPRHKITKRGQNVTFRCDPISEHNRLYWYRQTLGQGPEFLTYFQNEAQLEKSRLLSDRFSAERPKGSFSTLEIQRTEQGDSAMYLCASSLTSGYNEQFFGPGTRLTVL.

The V and J genes are TRBV7-9 and TRBJ1-5, with D unclear. There are 12 residues in the CDR3. Trimming pared 0 bases from V and 6 bases from J, leaving 3 bases between. Germline assignment: CDR1 SEHNR and CDR2 FQNEAQ (reference sequence). The CDR3 nucleotides read TGTGCCAGCAGCTTAGCTGGTCAGCCCCAGCATTTT. This codes for CASSLAGQPQHF.

The rearrangement uses TRBV19 and TRBJ2-4, with no clear D. Germline V lookup: CDR1 LNHDA, CDR2 SQIVND (reference sequence). CDR3 size: 14 residues. Trimming took off 6 bases at V and 7 bases at J, with 16 bases between the two ends. CDR3 sequence (DNA): TGTGCCAGTAGCCTCCCGGGCGGCTTGAACATTCAGTACTTC. Translation gives CASSLPGGLNIQYF.

The chain employs TRBV2 and TRBJ2-7; D is possibly TRBD1 (7 bases). The CDR3 runs to 13 residues. Germline CDR1 reads SNHLY; CDR2 reads FYNNEI. Trimming shortened V by 11 bases and J by 2 bases, and 16 bases separated the two germline ends. CDR3 DNA sequence: TGTGCCGGAACGGGCGGGACAGCCTACGAGCAGTACTTC. It yields the protein CAGTGGTAYEQYF.

The chain combines TRBV5-5 with TRBJ2-1; D is ambiguous. V was shortened by 0 bases and J by 7 bases, with 5 bases between the two germline ends. Germline V gene sequence: CDR1 SGHKS, CDR2 YYEKEE (reference sequence). The CDR3 runs to 12 residues. As DNA, the CDR3 is TGTGCCAGCAGCTTGGGTCAGAATGAGCAGTTCTTC. It specifies CASSLGQNEQFF.

In this sample, this clone turned up once. The V call is TRBV7-9, the J call TRBJ2-3; TRBD2 aligns across 9 bases. V shed 4 bases and J 5 bases; nucleotides not matched to a gene: 10. The CDR3 extends over 16 amino acids. CDR1 and CDR2 from the germline V gene are SEHNR and FQNEAQ (reference sequence). The DNA of the CDR3 is TGTGCCAGCAGCTCGTCTAGCGGGGAAGCACAAGATACGCAGTATTTT. Translation gives CASSSSSGEAQDTQYF.

Points on this clone: The junction shows a germline mismatch at one end, possibly a read error. This chain links TRBV5-4 with TRBJ2-1; D may be TRBD2 (6 bases). This CDR3 is 17 amino acids long. Germline loops: CDR1 SGHNT, CDR2 YYREEE (reference sequence). DNA for the CDR3: TGTGCCAGCAGCTTGGCTAGCGCGACGGGTCGCTACTATGAGCAGTTCTTC. Translating it yields CASSLASATGRYYEQFF.

There are a few counts of this clone. The junction departs from germline at one end; a sequencing error may be responsible. The genes are TRBV7-7 and TRBJ2-7; 8 nucleotides match TRBD1. CDR3 length: 15 amino acids. Germline CDR1 SSHAT, CDR2 FNYEAQ (reference sequence). CDR3 in DNA: TGTGCTAGCAGCTCGGGGACAGGTGGTGGGTACGAGCAGTACTTC. It encodes CASSSGTGGGYEQYF.

The rearrangement joins TRBV10-3 to TRBJ2-7; TRBD1 matches at 8 bases. The CDR3 has 14 residues. J was trimmed by 4 bases and V by 6 bases; bases with no gene match: 8. Germline V gene data show CDR1 as ENHRY and CDR2 as SYGVKD. The chain's CDR3 is CAIRRQGNGYEQYF. CDR3 in DNA: TGTGCCATCAGGAGACAGGGGAATGGATACGAGCAGTACTTC.

This chain joins TRBV4-1 and TRBJ2-3; D is possibly TRBD1 (5 bases). Trimming left V 8 bases short and J 3 bases short, with 15 bases between. The CDR3 runs 14 residues. Germline V CDR1 and CDR2: MGHRA, YSYEKL. In nucleotides, the CDR3 is TGCGCCAGCGGGGCTACTCTCCATACAGATACGCAGTATTTT. It translates to CASGATLHTDTQYF.

Judged by abundance, this clone is medium-sized. The chain uses TRBV11-3 and TRBJ2-2, with D possibly TRBD2 on 6 matching bases. This CDR3 comprises 14 residues. V was clipped by 5 bases and J by 3 bases, with 10 bases between them. Germline V lookup: CDR1 SGHNT, CDR2 YENEEA. CDR3: CASSPRGYTGELFF. In DNA form, the CDR3 reads TGTGCCAGCAGCCCGCGGGGTTACACCGGGGAGCTGTTTTTT.

This clone appeared once. The chain carries TRBV11-1 and TRBJ2-1; a possible D gene is TRBD2 (6 bases). CDR1 is SGHAT and CDR2 is FQDESV in the germline V gene (reference sequence). The CDR3 extends over 13 amino acids. The V end lost 7 bases, the J end lost 7 bases, and 14 bases lay between the germline ends. In DNA, the CDR3 is TGTGCCAGCATCCCCTTTGGGGGGAATGAGCAGTTCTTC. It is translated as CASIPFGGNEQFF.

This clone was seen once. The chain has TRBV5-4 and TRBJ2-7; 8 bases match TRBD2. Germline V CDR1 and CDR2: SGHNT, YYREEE (reference sequence). V dropped 2 bases and J dropped 6; count of bases not matched to a gene: 10. There are 15 residues in the CDR3. The CDR3 loop is CASSFPGLGTSEQYF. DNA for the CDR3: TGTGCCAGCAGCTTCCCGGGACTAGGGACCTCCGAGCAGTACTTC.

The rearrangement joins TRBV25-1 to TRBJ2-7; D gene uncertain. This CDR3 has 12 amino acids. Germline V gene data show CDR1 as MGHDK and CDR2 as SYGVNS. V was clipped by 6 bases and J by 0 bases, with 6 bases between them. The CDR3 reads CASSLSSYEQYF. The CDR3 nucleotides read TGTGCCAGCAGCCTTAGCTCCTACGAGCAGTACTTC.

The chain joins TRBV23-1 to TRBJ2-5; 8 bases align to TRBD1. TRBV23-1 is treated as an ORF (open reading frame) with a function not yet certain. The CDR3 sequence is 11 residues long. V lost 2 bases, J lost 12 bases, and 2 bases stayed unmatched. This CDR3 is CASSQPGQEYF. CDR3 nucleotides: TGCGCCAGCAGTCAACCGGGACAGGAGTACTTC.

The chain recombines TRBV28 with TRBJ2-3; either TRBD1 or TRBD2 may supply D (6 bases each). Germline CDR1 reads MDHEN; CDR2 reads SYDVKM. The V end was cut by 5 bases, the J end by 2 bases, with 20 bases between. This CDR3 comprises 17 residues. As DNA, the CDR3 is TGTGCCAGCAGTATTAGGAGGGGTTGGGACAACACAGATACGCAGTATTTT. It yields the protein CASSIRRGWDNTDTQYF.

This clone turned up a few times. The rearrangement uses TRBV9 and TRBJ2-7; 12 bases are a match to TRBD2. Germline V gives CDR1 SGDLS, CDR2 YYNGEE. The CDR3 totals 14 residues. V lost 4 bases and J lost 7; bases outside the gene matches: 6. The CDR3 DNA sequence: TGTGCCAGCAGCCCGACTAGCGGGAGAGAAGAGCAGTACTTC. It yields the protein CASSPTSGREEQYF.

The chain has TRBV19 and TRBJ1-2; perhaps TRBD1 as D (5 bases). CDR1 is LNHDA and CDR2 is SQIVND in the germline V gene (reference sequence). The CDR3 is 15 residues long. V shed 9 bases and J shed 8 bases, with 25 bases lying between them. As DNA, the CDR3 is TGTGCCAGCCGGCCTGGGGGGGGACGCCTCTGGGGCTACACCTTC. Encoded protein: CASRPGGGRLWGYTF.

For this clone: Other DNA sequences from this sample encode an identical CDR3 as well. The rearrangement links TRBV4-3 to TRBJ1-3; D is possibly TRBD1 (5 bases). With 3 bases removed from V and 1 base from J, the gap between germline ends came to 7 bases. This CDR3 comprises 14 residues. Germline assignment: CDR1 LGHNA and CDR2 YSLEER. CDR3 amino acids: CASSQGDSGNTIYF. The CDR3 DNA is TGCGCCAGCAGCCAGGGGGATTCTGGAAACACCATATATTTT.

The chain uses TRBV13 and TRBJ2-7; D may be TRBD1 (5 bases). The CDR3 loop spans 14 amino acids. Germline V gives CDR1 PRHDT, CDR2 FYEKMQ (reference sequence). The V gene lost 1 base and the J gene lost 2 bases, with 9 bases spanning the gap. This CDR3 reads CASSLEGNPYEQYF. The CDR3, as DNA: TGTGCCAGCAGCTTAGAGGGGAATCCCTACGAGCAGTACTTC.

This clone is judged medium-sized (0.01 to 0.1%). The chain combines TRBV6-4 with TRBJ2-2; D is undetermined. Trimming stripped 2 bases from V and 3 bases from J, with 4 bases between. Germline V gives CDR1 MRHNA, CDR2 SNTAGT. The CDR3 is 13 residues long. For the CDR3, the DNA is TGTGCCAGCAGTGACGGGGACACCGGGGAGCTGTTTTTT. This sequence encodes CASSDGDTGELFF.

V and J are TRBV7-9 and TRBJ2-7; 11 nucleotides match TRBD2. Germline-derived CDR1 and CDR2 are SEHNR and FQNEAQ (reference sequence). This CDR3 has 15 residues. J lost 5 bases, V lost 5 bases, and 8 bases had no gene match. The CDR3 loop reads CASSQIAGGRNEQYF. The CDR3 coding sequence is TGTGCCAGCAGCCAAATAGCGGGAGGGCGGAACGAGCAGTACTTC.

The genes are TRBV7-9 and TRBJ2-5; weak D call: TRBD1 (5 bases). V was trimmed by 3 bases and J by 0 bases, leaving 8 bases between them. CDR1 is SEHNR and CDR2 is FQNEAQ in the germline V gene (reference sequence). The CDR3 sequence is 14 residues long. Here the CDR3 reads CASSFDRYQETQYF. CDR3 coding DNA: TGTGCCAGCAGCTTCGACAGATACCAAGAGACCCAGTACTTC.

In its sample, this clone was seen a few times. The CDR3 here is CASSFASGPTDTQYF. The CDR3 bases are TGTGCCAGCAGTTTTGCTAGCGGTCCCACAGATACGCAGTATTTT. This chain links TRBV27 with TRBJ2-3, with 7 bases matching TRBD2. The germline V gene has CDR1 MNHEY and CDR2 SMNVEV (reference sequence). V lost 3 bases and J lost 2; bases outside the gene matches: 5. The CDR3 totals 15 residues.